These 5 T cell receptor beta chains originate from one sample sequenced in a study of blood T cell repertoires in COVID-19. Repertoires were generated with immunoSEQ multiplex PCR, while TCRdb's copy carries only in-frame clones and drops some. This sample yields almost 400,000 clones, of which roughly 86% are seen a single time; 1.5% to 2% belongs to the top ten. The sequenced sample was PBMCs or T cells enriched from blood (not recorded which). The source of these receptors is a woman in her 30s who had recovered from COVID-19.

Ten or more counts support this clone. V and J are TRBV20-1 and TRBJ1-1; D remains unclear. This CDR3 region has 12 residues. Germline assignment: CDR1 DFQATT and CDR2 SNEGSKA (reference sequence). V was cut by 3 bases and J by 4 bases, with 9 bases left in between. DNA for the CDR3: TGCAGTGCTAGTTTGGGGAGCACTGAAGCTTTCTTT. Translation gives CSASLGSTEAFF.

The chain uses TRBV7-9 and TRBJ2-3; 8 bases map to TRBD2. The CDR3 is 15 residues long. With 5 bases clipped from V and 4 bases from J, the junction kept 8 bases outside the gene matches. Per the germline V gene, CDR1 is SEHNR and CDR2 is FQNEAQ (reference sequence). The CDR3 spells CASSPIAGGPDTQYF. The CDR3 DNA sequence: TGTGCCAGCAGCCCCATCGCGGGGGGCCCAGATACGCAGTATTTT.

The chain uses TRBV21-1 and TRBJ2-2; TRBD1, the table's D call, was not compared with the DNA. TRBV21-1 is marked as a pseudogene. There are 16 residues in the CDR3. The CDR3 DNA reads TGTGCCAGCAGCAGACGGACAGGGATAAACACCGGGGAGCTGTTTTTT. Protein sequence: CASSRRTGINTGELFF.

The V call is TRBV5-6, the J call TRBJ2-1, with D possibly being TRBD1 (6 bases). This CDR3 has 11 amino acids. Germline lookup yields CDR1 SGHDT and CDR2 YYEEEE. Between the trimmed V and J ends, which lost 4 bases and 10 bases, there was a span of 9 bases. The CDR3 DNA reads as TGTGCCAGCAGCCAGGGGTGGGAGCAGTTCTTC. Encoded protein: CASSQGWEQFF.

The chain has TRBV5-3 and TRBJ1-4, with D possibly TRBD1 on 6 matching bases. TRBV5-3 is marked as an open reading frame, function uncertain. V was trimmed by 3 bases and J by 2 bases, leaving 11 bases between them. This CDR3 contains 15 residues. The CDR3 here is CARSSAGATNEKLFF. The CDR3, as DNA: TGTGCCAGAAGCTCCGCAGGGGCTACTAATGAAAAACTGTTTTTT.